This T cell receptor (beta chain) was sequenced for a study of beta chain features in type 1 diabetes. Expressed TCRB transcripts got sequenced, as all isolated RNA was reverse transcribed. Clones were sequenced by immunoSEQ multiplex PCR, and TCRdb holds only the in-frame ones, with some missing. Of 300,000 to 400,000 clones in the sample, approximately 11% were seen once. With V trimmed by 5 bases and J by 0 bases, 1 base remained unmatched. Germline V gives CDR1 SGHTA, CDR2 FQGNSA. The CDR3 runs 14 residues. Turning to this clone: The sample holds other DNA sequences that translate to the same CDR3.

In all sorted populations, purity surpassed 95%. This TCR came from a woman in her thirties in good health. The chain combines TRBV7-2 with TRBJ2-3, with 8 bases matching TRBD2. The specimen was naive CD4+ T cells from blood. The CDR3 DNA sequence: TGTGCCAGCAGCCCTAGCGGGAGCACAGATACGCAGTATTTT. It translates to CASSPSGSTDTQYF.